This is a list of T cell receptor beta chains from one sample in a study of OX40 agonist ivuxolimab in advanced cancers. This table comes from immunoSEQ multiplex PCR, and its TCRdb copy is limited to in-frame clones, with some not included. The table records fewer than 200,000 clones, 85% to 95% of them present only once. The source was CD4+ or CD8+ T cells sorted from blood, collected in a trial of the OX40 agonist ivuxolimab. Receptor source: an adult with an advanced solid tumor such as melanoma, head and neck, liver or kidney cancer. Both conserved end residues are part of each CDR3. A D gene is named only where the DNA matches it firmly. The size field is filled for only some rows; it gives once, few, many or a size class.

d_call	clone_size	v_call	j_call	cdr3_nt	cdr3_aa
.	.	TRBV12-2	TRBJ1-1	TGTGCAAGTGACACTGAAGCTTTCTTT	CASDTEAFF
TRBD2	.	TRBV7-2	TRBJ2-7	TGTGCCAGCAGCTTAGCGGTTAGCGGGAGGTACGAGCAGTACTTC	CASSLAVSGRYEQYF
TRBD1	.	TRBV30	TRBJ1-3	TGCGCCTGGAGACAGGGCGGAAATACCATATATTTT	CAWRQGGNTIYF
.	.	TRBV7-9	TRBJ2-5	TGTGCCAGCAGCTTAGGTGGGGGTAGCGAGACCCAGTACTTC	CASSLGGGSETQYF
.	.	TRBV27	TRBJ1-4	TGTGCCAGCAGTTCGGGTGGACAGTGGGGAAAACTGTTTTTT	CASSSGGQWGKLFF
.	.	TRBV6-5	TRBJ1-5	TGTGCCAGCAGTCCCCTGCTTACTAGCAATCAGCCCCAGCATTTT	CASSPLLTSNQPQHF
TRBD1	.	TRBV19	TRBJ1-2	TGTGCCAGTAGTATTCAGGGGACAGGCTATGGCTACACCTTC	CASSIQGTGYGYTF
TRBD2	.	TRBV6-1	TRBJ2-7	TGTGCCAGCAGACCCGGGACTAGGGAAGACGAGCAGTACTTC	CASRPGTREDEQYF
.	.	TRBV5-1	TRBJ1-2	TGCGCCAGCAGCTGGACGAGAGTCGATGGCTACACCTTC	CASSWTRVDGYTF
TRBD1	.	TRBV12-5	TRBJ1-4	TGTGCTAGTGGCCCCAGGACCGGGACAGGGGGCGGGAGGAATGAAAAACTGTTTTTT	CASGPRTGTGGGRNEKLFF
TRBD1	.	TRBV4-1	TRBJ2-4	TGCGCCAGCAGCCACTCGGGACAGCCCAGGGACATTCAGTACTTC	CASSHSGQPRDIQYF
.	.	TRBV5-1	TRBJ1-1	TGCGCCAGCAGCTCGACAGCGAACACTGAAGCTTTCTTT	CASSSTANTEAFF
TRBD2	.	TRBV7-2	TRBJ2-7	TGTGCCAGCACCAGCTACCCGGGGGGGTCCTACGAGCAGTACTTC	CASTSYPGGSYEQYF
TRBD1	.	TRBV10-3	TRBJ2-1	TGTGCCATCAGCCCCGGGACAGGGGGGGACAATGAGCAGTTCTTC	CAISPGTGGDNEQFF
.	.	TRBV27	TRBJ1-1	TGTGCCAGCAGTTTCCAAAGTTGGGGGGACACTGAAGCTTTCTTT	CASSFQSWGDTEAFF
.	once	TRBV10-3	TRBJ2-1	TGTGCCATCAGCCTGTTGGACATTGACAATGAGCAGTTCTTC	CAISLLDIDNEQFF
TRBD1	.	TRBV7-2	TRBJ2-5	TGTGCCAGCAGCTTAGGGTCGGGACAGGGGTATACCCAGTACTTC	CASSLGSGQGYTQYF